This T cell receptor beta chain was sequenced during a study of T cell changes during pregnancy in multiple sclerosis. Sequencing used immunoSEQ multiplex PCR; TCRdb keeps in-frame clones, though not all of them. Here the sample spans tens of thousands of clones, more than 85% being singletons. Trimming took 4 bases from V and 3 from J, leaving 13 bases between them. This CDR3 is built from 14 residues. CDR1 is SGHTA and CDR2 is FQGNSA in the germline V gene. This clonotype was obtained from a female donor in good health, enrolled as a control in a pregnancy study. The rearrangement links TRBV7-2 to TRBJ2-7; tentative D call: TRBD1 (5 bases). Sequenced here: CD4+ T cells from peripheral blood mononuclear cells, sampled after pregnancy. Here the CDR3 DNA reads TGTGCCAGCAGCTCAGGGTTAAGGCTCTACGAGCAGTACTTC. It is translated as CASSSGLRLYEQYF.